A selection of T cell receptor beta chains follows, all from one sample in a study of blood T cell repertoires in COVID-19. The assay was immunoSEQ multiplex PCR, and TCRdb's table has in-frame clones only and misses some. The sample has about 220,000 clones; roughly 80% are singletons. Material: PBMCs or T cells enriched from blood (not recorded which). The receptors shown here come from a woman between 35 and 50 years old with acute COVID-19. Both conserved end residues are trimmed from each CDR3.

>TRBV6-5|TRBJ2-3
ASSYSRQRADTQY
>TRBV7-9|TRBJ1-3
ASSFTPTGKKGNTIY
>TRBV29-1|TRBJ1-1
SVEDGTVP
>TRBV19|TRBJ1-5
ASRGTGPRGNQPQH
>TRBV7-2|TRBJ1-5
ASSLGRGEPQH
>TRBV6-5|TRBJ1-1
ASSYLPGRQAF
>TRBV11-2|TRBJ2-1
ASSLVVGGRANEQF
>TRBV7-3|TRBJ2-7
ASSSTPDRADEQY
>TRBV27|TRBJ2-1
ASRTIVQVEQF
>TRBV7-2|TRBJ2-1
ASSLGRGRSYNEQF
>TRBV3-1/TRBV3-2|TRBJ2-7
ASSQGLAGAGEQY
>TRBV24-1|TRBJ2-3
ATSERTSGRSTDTQY
>TRBV12-3/TRBV12-4|TRBJ1-5
ASSFVENQPQH
>TRBV24-1|TRBJ1-4
ATSEGGRVNEKLF
>TRBV1|TRBJ1-2
TSSQDHRASGYT
>TRBV28|TRBJ1-5
ASSFPGYGSNQPQH
>TRBV2|TRBJ1-1
ASSYKPNTEAF
>TRBV5-5|TRBJ1-1
ASSLHPTGNTEAF
>TRBV28|TRBJ2-1
ASSPPYGSGAFRDEQF
>TRBV7-9|TRBJ1-5
ASSVGGSQTQQH
>TRBV4-1|TRBJ2-1
ASSQTGASGRVDEQF
>TRBV9|TRBJ1-1
ASSGTLNTEAF
>TRBV6-6|TRBJ1-3
ASRGQNSGNTIY
>TRBV6-1|TRBJ2-7
ASSEAGMQGSYEQY
>TRBV9|TRBJ2-1
ASSAHSGANNEQF
>TRBV19|TRBJ1-5
ASSSAGNQPQH
>TRBV28|TRBJ2-1
ASNSVGGSPYNEQF
>TRBV23-1|TRBJ1-5
ASSHYGLRGQPQH
>TRBV15|TRBJ1-5
ATSRGQGNQPQH